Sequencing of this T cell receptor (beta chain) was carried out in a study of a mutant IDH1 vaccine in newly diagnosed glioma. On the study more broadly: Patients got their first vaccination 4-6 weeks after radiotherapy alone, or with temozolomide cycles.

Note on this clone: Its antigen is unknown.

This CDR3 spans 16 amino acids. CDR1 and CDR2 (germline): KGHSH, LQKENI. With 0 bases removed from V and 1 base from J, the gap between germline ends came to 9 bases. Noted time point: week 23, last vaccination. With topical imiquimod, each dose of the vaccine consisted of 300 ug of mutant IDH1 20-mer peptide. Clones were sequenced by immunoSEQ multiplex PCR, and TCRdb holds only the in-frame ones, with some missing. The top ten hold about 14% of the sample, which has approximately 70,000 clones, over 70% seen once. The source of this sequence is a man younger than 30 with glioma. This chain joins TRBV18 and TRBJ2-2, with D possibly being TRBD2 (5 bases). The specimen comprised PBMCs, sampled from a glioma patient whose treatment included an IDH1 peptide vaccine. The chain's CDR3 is CASSPPRRVNTGELFF. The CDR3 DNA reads TGTGCCAGCTCACCACCGAGGCGGGTGAACACCGGGGAGCTGTTTTTT.